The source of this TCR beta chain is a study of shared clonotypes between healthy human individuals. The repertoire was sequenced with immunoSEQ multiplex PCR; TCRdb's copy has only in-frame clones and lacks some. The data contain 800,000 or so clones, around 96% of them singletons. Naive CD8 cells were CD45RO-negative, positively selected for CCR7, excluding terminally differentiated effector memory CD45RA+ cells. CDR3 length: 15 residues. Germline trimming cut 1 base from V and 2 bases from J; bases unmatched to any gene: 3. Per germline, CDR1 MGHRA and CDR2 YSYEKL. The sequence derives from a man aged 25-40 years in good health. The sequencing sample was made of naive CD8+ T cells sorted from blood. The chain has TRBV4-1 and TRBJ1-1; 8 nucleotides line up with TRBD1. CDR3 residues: CASSQGTGINTEAFF. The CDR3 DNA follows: TGCGCCAGCAGCCAAGGGACAGGGATAAACACTGAAGCTTTCTTT.